Reported below is one T cell receptor beta chain. CDR3 size: 14 residues. The V gene lost 8 bases and the J gene lost 2 bases, with 16 bases spanning the gap. Germline V lookup: CDR1 SGHVS, CDR2 FNYEAQ. The data belong to a study of Graves' ophthalmopathy and Graves' hyperthyroidism. Study in general: Peripheral blood sampling preceded any treatment and occurred at initial diagnosis.

TCR beta CDR3 amplification used RNA transcripts. Second-round multiplex PCR followed a first-round RT-PCR using HTBI primers. TCRdb re-analysed the multiplex PCR reads in MiXCR, keeping a single row per CDR3 protein. The profile shows approximately 380,000 distinct CDR3 sequences, roughly 21% of them singletons. This receptor was obtained from a woman aged 18-29 years with stable Graves' hyperthyroidism. The sample consisted of peripheral blood. The rearrangement joins TRBV7-6 to TRBJ2-7; TRBD1 might be the D (6 bases). The CDR3, as DNA: TGTGCCAGCGCTAACAGGGAAGGGGCCTACGAGCAGTACTTC. Encoded protein: CASANREGAYEQYF.